These 28 T cell receptor beta chains came from one sample sequenced in a study of OX40 agonist ivuxolimab in advanced cancers. The method behind the library was the immunoSEQ multiplex PCR assay. This immuneACCESS table, as held by TCRdb, lists in-frame sequences with V and J called but not all clones. Of the missing ones, under half trace to an unresolved V gene in checked studies; the others have no known cause. The sample data list 90,000 to 100,000 clones, and 95% to 97% of these were observed just once. The ten largest clones take up around 2% of the sample. The sequencing here drew on CD4+ or CD8+ T cells sorted from blood, taken in a trial of the OX40 agonist ivuxolimab. These TCRs come from an adult with an advanced solid tumor such as melanoma, head and neck, liver or kidney cancer.

The chain uses TRBV5-1 and TRBJ1-1, with TRBD1 as a possible D gene (6 bases). V lost 0 bases to trimming and J lost 7 bases, with 16 bases between them. The germline CDR1 and CDR2 sequences are SGHRS and YFSETQ. The CDR3 runs to 15 residues. The CDR3 DNA is TGCGCCAGCAGCTTGGTGGCAGGGGAATTTGGTGAAGCTTTCTTT. Its translation: CASSLVAGEFGEAFF.

This chain links TRBV9 with TRBJ2-1; TRBD2 aligns across 8 bases. Germline trimming cut 2 bases from V and 4 bases from J; bases unmatched to any gene: 5. Germline lookup yields CDR1 SGDLS and CDR2 YYNGEE. The CDR3 runs to 15 residues. DNA of the CDR3: TGTGCCAGCAGCGTGTTAGCGGGAACTTACAATGAGCAGTTCTTC. Translating it yields CASSVLAGTYNEQFF.

The chain couples TRBV25-1 to TRBJ2-1; no clear D gene. Trimming removed 0 bases at V and 10 bases at J, with 10 bases between. The CDR3 runs to 13 residues. Looked up from germline, CDR1 is MGHDK and CDR2 is SYGVNS. CDR3 DNA: TGTGCCAGCAGTGAATATATTGCCGGAGAGCAGTTCTTC. Translation gives CASSEYIAGEQFF.

The CDR3 protein is CASSQVIVGDTQYF. The CDR3 nucleotides read TGCGCCAGCAGCCAGGTTATCGTGGGAGATACGCAGTATTTT. The chain recombines TRBV4-3 with TRBJ2-3; D is ambiguous. Germline values: CDR1 LGHNA, CDR2 YSLEER. The V end was cut by 3 bases, the J end by 5 bases, with 12 bases between. This CDR3 comprises 14 residues.

Regarding this clone: The DNA is left out, because the CDR3 cannot be placed on it with certainty; the CDR3 is given as TCRdb lists it. V gene TRBV21-1 combines with J gene TRBJ2-2; TRBD2, as called in the table, went unchecked against the DNA. TRBV21-1 is a pseudogene. The CDR3 extends over 15 residues, inclusive of both ends. CDR3 amino acids: CASRNWAGGAGELFF.

In its sample, this clone was seen once. The genes are TRBV7-9 and TRBJ2-6; D remains ambiguous. Between the trimmed V and J ends, which lost 5 bases and 6 bases, there was a span of 8 bases. The CDR3 consists of 13 residues. Per germline, CDR1 SEHNR and CDR2 FQNEAQ (reference sequence). Here the CDR3 reads CASSPAQANVLTF. The CDR3 region has the DNA TGTGCCAGCAGCCCCGCTCAGGCCAACGTCCTGACTTTC.

The chain uses TRBV4-1 and TRBJ2-7; the D gene is possibly TRBD2 (6 bases). The CDR3 spans 13 residues. Trimming removed 5 bases from V and 6 bases from J, with 14 bases in between. Germline lookup yields CDR1 MGHRA and CDR2 YSYEKL. CDR3: CASSNGVSGEQYF. In nucleotides, the CDR3 is TGCGCCAGCAGCAATGGAGTTAGCGGCGAGCAGTACTTC.

This chain connects TRBV5-8 to TRBJ1-5; TRBD1 agrees at 10 bases. The trim removed 4 bases at V and 2 bases at J, leaving 0 bases unmatched. Germline CDR1 SGHTS, CDR2 YDEGEE. This CDR3 is 14 amino acids long. CDR3 nucleotide sequence: TGTGCCAGCAGCGGGACAGGGGGCAATCAGCCCCAGCATTTT. Translating it yields CASSGTGGNQPQHF.

This sequence joins TRBV5-1 and TRBJ2-7, with D uncertain. The CDR3 loop spans 13 amino acids. Deletions cut 4 bases from V and 0 bases from J, with 8 bases between. Looked up from germline, CDR1 is SGHRS and CDR2 is YFSETQ. The CDR3 region is CASSPGPSYEQYF. The CDR3 bases are TGCGCCAGCAGCCCAGGCCCCTCCTACGAGCAGTACTTC.

With respect to this clone: Compared with germline, one end of the junction differs, possibly owing to a read error. This chain links TRBV2 with TRBJ2-1; 8 bases fit TRBD1. The CDR3 spans 15 residues. The germline V gene encodes CDR1 SNHLY and CDR2 FYNNEI. The CDR3 nucleotides read TGTGCCCGCAGATCCGGACAGGGTGCCTACAATGAGCAGTTCTTC. Residues: CARRSGQGAYNEQFF.

This clone was recorded only once. The genes are TRBV7-6 and TRBJ1-1; possible D gene TRBD1, 6 bases. CDR1 and CDR2 (germline): SGHVS, FNYEAQ. The ends were cut back, 2 bases at V and 5 bases at J, with 12 bases in the middle. This CDR3 has 14 amino acids. The CDR3 DNA follows: TGTGCCAGCAGCTTATCGGGGGCGGGGACTGAAGCTTTCTTT. This encodes CASSLSGAGTEAFF. Full variable domain (missing parts from reference TRBV7-6 and TRBJ1-1): GAGVSQSPRYKVTKRGQDVALRCDPISGHVSLYWYRQALGQGPEFLTYFNYEAQQDKSGLPNDRFSAERPEGSISTLTIQRTEQRDSAMYRCASSLSGAGTEAFFGQGTRLTVV.

V usage is TRBV7-8 and J usage is TRBJ2-4, with TRBD1 as a possible D gene (6 bases). The V end was cut by 5 bases, the J end by 6 bases, with 17 bases between. CDR3 size: 15 residues. CDR1 is SGHVS, CDR2 FQNEAQ, per germline. CDR3 residues: CASSPGPGVLNIQYF. The CDR3 DNA follows: TGTGCCAGCAGCCCCGGTCCAGGGGTTTTAAACATTCAGTACTTC.

This clone is a singleton in its sample. The chain recombines TRBV27 with TRBJ1-2, with D perhaps matching TRBD1 (6 bases). The CDR3 consists of 13 residues. Looked up from germline, CDR1 is MNHEY and CDR2 is SMNVEV (reference sequence). V lost 2 bases to trimming and J lost 2 bases, with 6 bases between them. The CDR3 region has the DNA TGTGCCAGCAGTTTAGGACAGAACTATGGCTACACCTTC. Encoded protein: CASSLGQNYGYTF.

The genes are TRBV10-3 and TRBJ1-1, with 7 nucleotides matching TRBD1. Germline-derived CDR1 and CDR2 are ENHRY and SYGVKD. The trim removed 11 bases at V and 6 bases at J, leaving 12 bases unmatched. The CDR3 covers 13 residues. The CDR3 sequence: CACLDRYKSEAFF. Written as DNA, the CDR3 is TGTGCCTGCCTGGACAGGTATAAGTCTGAAGCTTTCTTT.

This sequence joins TRBV20-1 and TRBJ2-7; D is uncertain. The V gene lost 7 bases and the J gene lost 4 bases, with 11 bases spanning the gap. The CDR3 length is 11 residues. Per the germline V gene, CDR1 is DFQATT and CDR2 is SNEGSKA (reference sequence). The CDR3 reads CSVATGYEQYF. CDR3 bases: TGCAGTGTTGCGACCGGGTACGAGCAGTACTTC.

This chain connects TRBV25-1 to TRBJ1-1; D gene uncertain. V was shortened by 4 bases and J by 0 bases, with 12 bases between the two germline ends. The CDR3 runs 15 residues. Germline values: CDR1 MGHDK, CDR2 SYGVNS. In DNA form, the CDR3 reads TGTGCCAGCAGTGCACCGGGGAGCATGAACACTGAAGCTTTCTTT. Its translation: CASSAPGSMNTEAFF. Using reference TRBV25-1 and TRBJ1-1 for the parts outside the CDR3, the full variable domain is EADIYQTPRYLVIGTGKKITLECSQTMGHDKMYWYQQDPGMELHLIHYSYGVNSTEKGDLSSESTVSRIRTEHFPLTLESARPSHTSQYLCASSAPGSMNTEAFFGQGTRLTVV.

The chain employs TRBV28 and TRBJ2-5; 10 bases match TRBD2. This CDR3 comprises 16 residues. The trim removed 1 base at V and 1 base at J, leaving 3 bases unmatched. Per the germline V gene, CDR1 is MDHEN and CDR2 is SYDVKM. The CDR3 reads CASSLSSSGSQETQYF. DNA of the CDR3: TGTGCCAGCAGTTTATCTTCTAGCGGGAGCCAAGAGACCCAGTACTTC.

The rearrangement joins TRBV7-3 to TRBJ2-5, with D unclear. Trimming removed 3 bases at V and 5 bases at J, with 10 bases between. Germline assignment: CDR1 SGHTA and CDR2 FQGTGA. The CDR3 consists of 13 residues. The CDR3 coding sequence is TGTGCCAGCAGCTTGTCTGGGCACGAGACCCAGTACTTC. Protein sequence: CASSLSGHETQYF.

Comment on this clone: The same CDR3 is also encoded by other DNA sequences in this sample. The CDR3 coding sequence is TGTGCCAGCAGTCTCAGCTCCTACGAGCAGTACTTC. Translation gives CASSLSSYEQYF. The J gene is TRBJ2-7, the V gene TRBV5-6; D ambiguous. CDR3 size: 12 residues. Trimming left V 5 bases short and J 0 bases short, with 6 bases between. Germline V lookup: CDR1 SGHDT, CDR2 YYEEEE.

V gene TRBV14 combines with J gene TRBJ2-1; 7 bases line up with TRBD2. The CDR3 consists of 15 residues. Germline CDR1 reads SGHDN; CDR2 reads FVKESK. The ends lost 1 base at V and 3 bases at J; junction bases unmatched: 3. The CDR3 sequence is CASSQGGGGYNEQFF. DNA for the CDR3: TGTGCCAGCAGCCAAGGGGGCGGGGGCTACAATGAGCAGTTCTTC.

As DNA, the CDR3 is TGTGCCAGTAGTATGGGGGCCCTTGGGACTGAAGCTTTCTTT. Its protein is CASSMGALGTEAFF. This chain connects TRBV19 to TRBJ1-1, with TRBD1 as a possible D gene (6 bases). This CDR3 comprises 14 residues. Germline lookup yields CDR1 LNHDA and CDR2 SQIVND (reference sequence). Trimming stripped 3 bases from V and 5 bases from J, with 13 bases between.

The CDR3 loop reads CASSAGGTEAFF. The CDR3 DNA sequence: TGCGCCAGCAGTGCAGGAGGCACTGAAGCTTTCTTT. The chain joins TRBV10-1 to TRBJ1-1; no clear D. The germline CDR1 and CDR2 sequences are WNHNN and SYGVQD (reference sequence). V lost 4 bases and J lost 4, with 7 bases in between. This CDR3 is 12 amino acids long.

This sequence joins TRBV5-4 and TRBJ2-7, with TRBD2 matching 12 bases. Germline CDR1 is SGHNT and CDR2 is YYREEE (reference sequence). Trimming cost V 4 bases and J 0 bases; bases outside gene matches: 11. The CDR3 has 18 amino acids. Written as DNA, the CDR3 is TGTGCCAGCAGCGCCAGGACTAGCGGGGACTTCCGCTCCTACGAGCAGTACTTC. Translating gives CASSARTSGDFRSYEQYF.

This clone was recorded only once. The chain couples TRBV7-9 to TRBJ2-2, with D perhaps matching TRBD1 (6 bases). V shed 3 bases and J shed 7 bases, with 9 bases lying between them. The CDR3 extends over 13 amino acids. Germline V lookup: CDR1 SEHNR, CDR2 FQNEAQ (reference sequence). The CDR3 DNA reads TGTGCCAGCAGCTTCAGGGGTGTCGGGGAGCTGTTTTTT. Translating gives CASSFRGVGELFF.

This clone was observed once. J is TRBJ2-3 and V is TRBV11-2; D call uncertain. Germline V lookup: CDR1 SGHAT, CDR2 FQNNGV. The V end was cut by 6 bases, the J end by 0 bases, with 13 bases between. The CDR3 extends over 15 amino acids. The CDR3 region is CASSFRNPSTDTQYF. The CDR3 DNA follows: TGTGCCAGCAGTTTTAGGAACCCTAGCACAGATACGCAGTATTTT. The whole variable domain, remainder taken from reference TRBV11-2 and TRBJ2-3, is EAGVAQSPRYKIIEKRQSVAFWCNPISGHATLYWYQQILGQGPKLLIQFQNNGVVDDSQLPKDRFSAERLKGVDSTLKIQPAKLEDSAVYLCASSFRNPSTDTQYFGPGTRLTVL.

Points on this clone: The junction differs from germline at one of its ends, possibly a read error. The V gene is TRBV11-2, the J gene TRBJ2-4, with D possibly matching TRBD1 (6 bases). CDR3 length equals 13 residues. CDR1 is SGHAT and CDR2 is FQNNGV in the germline V gene. Here the CDR3 reads CASSLGPQDSNFF. In nucleotides, the CDR3 is TGTGCCAGCAGCTTAGGGCCGCAGGACAGCAACTTCTTC.

This chain joins TRBV5-4 and TRBJ1-1; D call uncertain. This CDR3 is 16 amino acids long. Germline V gene lookup returns CDR1 SGHNT and CDR2 YYREEE (reference sequence). The germline V and J ends were trimmed by 1 base and 3 bases, with 16 bases remaining between them. The CDR3 protein is CASSLYVGQAHTEAFF. CDR3 coding DNA: TGTGCCAGCAGCTTGTATGTTGGGCAGGCTCACACTGAAGCTTTCTTT.

Here the CDR3 DNA reads TGCGCCAGCAGCTCTTCGGGACAGCCGATTTTTAATTCACCCCTCCACTTT. This gives the protein CASSSSGQPIFNSPLHF. This chain links TRBV5-1 with TRBJ1-6; TRBD1 matches at 7 bases. The CDR3 runs 17 residues. Germline V gives CDR1 SGHRS, CDR2 YFSETQ. V dropped 3 bases and J dropped 6; count of bases not matched to a gene: 12.